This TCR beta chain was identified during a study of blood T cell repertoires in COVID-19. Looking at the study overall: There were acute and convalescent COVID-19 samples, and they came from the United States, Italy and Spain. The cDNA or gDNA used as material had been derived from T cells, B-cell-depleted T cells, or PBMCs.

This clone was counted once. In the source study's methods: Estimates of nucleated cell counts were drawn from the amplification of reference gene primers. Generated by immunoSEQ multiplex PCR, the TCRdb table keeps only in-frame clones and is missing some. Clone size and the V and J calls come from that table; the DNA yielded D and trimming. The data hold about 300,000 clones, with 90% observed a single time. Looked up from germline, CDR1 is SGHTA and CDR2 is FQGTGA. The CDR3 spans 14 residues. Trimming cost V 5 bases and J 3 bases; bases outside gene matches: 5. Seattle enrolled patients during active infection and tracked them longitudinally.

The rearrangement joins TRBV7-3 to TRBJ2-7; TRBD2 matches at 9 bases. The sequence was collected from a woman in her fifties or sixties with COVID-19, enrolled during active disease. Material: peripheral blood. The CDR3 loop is CASSPQAGGYEQYF. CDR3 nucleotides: TGTGCCAGCAGCCCCCAAGCGGGAGGCTACGAGCAGTACTTC.